These 5 T cell receptor beta chains were all obtained from the same sample, sequenced in a study of cytomegalovirus exposure and HLA in healthy donors (dated by TCRdb to 2016 to 2017). Library prep was done by the immunoSEQ multiplex PCR assay. The multiplex PCR relied on a mix of 60 forward primers for TCR Vbeta segments and 13 reverse primers for TCR Jbeta segments. TCRdb provides this immuneACCESS table in a form limited to in-frame rearrangements. Some clones are lacking; in checked studies, under half of them reflect an unresolved V gene, and why the rest are absent is not known. The table for this sample lists some 140,000 clones; 80% of them were counted only once. The ten largest clones capture 1% to 1.5% of the sample. The specimen was PBMCs. Receptors originate from a male donor in good health and CMV-seropositive.

The rearrangement uses TRBV4-2 and TRBJ2-1; 8 bases map to TRBD2. The germline V gene has CDR1 LGHNA and CDR2 YNFKEQ. V was clipped by 0 bases and J by 4 bases; unmatched bases: 5. This CDR3 comprises 16 residues. The CDR3 sequence is CASSQDAGRVYNEQFF. In nucleotides, the CDR3 is TGTGCCAGCAGCCAAGATGCCGGGAGGGTATACAATGAGCAGTTCTTC.

The chain is built from TRBV28 and TRBJ2-1; 10 positions agree with TRBD2. This CDR3 is built from 15 residues. Germline V gene lookup returns CDR1 MDHEN and CDR2 SYDVKM. The J segment lost 3 bases and the V segment lost 5 bases, leaving 4 bases of the junction unmatched. In DNA, the CDR3 is TGTGCCAGCAGTGACCCTAGCGGGAGCTACAATGAGCAGTTCTTC. Amino acid sequence: CASSDPSGSYNEQFF.

This sequence joins TRBV4-1 and TRBJ2-5, with 9 bases fitting TRBD1. Trimming at V came to 4 bases and at J to 0 bases, leaving 9 bases not matched to a gene. CDR1 and CDR2 from the germline V gene are MGHRA and YSYEKL. The CDR3 loop spans 17 amino acids. For the CDR3, the DNA is TGCGCCAGCAGCCCCCTCGGGACAGGGCGGTACCAAGAGACCCAGTACTTC. Protein sequence: CASSPLGTGRYQETQYF.

This chain uses TRBV19 with TRBJ2-1, with 9 nucleotides matching TRBD2. Losses at the gene ends were 1 base for V and 9 bases for J; bases not matched to a gene: 4. The CDR3 spans 14 residues. Germline-derived CDR1 and CDR2 are LNHDA and SQIVND (reference sequence). In DNA, the CDR3 is TGTGCCAGTAGTATAGGGGTGCGGGGGGGTGAGCAGTTCTTC. It translates to CASSIGVRGGEQFF.

The chain is built from TRBV11-2 and TRBJ2-1, with 7 bases matching TRBD1. Germline CDR1 reads SGHAT; CDR2 reads FQNNGV. The V segment lost 1 base and the J segment 3 bases; nucleotides outside the gene matches: 6. The CDR3 is 16 residues long. As DNA, the CDR3 is TGTGCCAGCAGCTTAGGATACAGGGGCGTCTACAATGAGCAGTTCTTC. Its protein is CASSLGYRGVYNEQFF.